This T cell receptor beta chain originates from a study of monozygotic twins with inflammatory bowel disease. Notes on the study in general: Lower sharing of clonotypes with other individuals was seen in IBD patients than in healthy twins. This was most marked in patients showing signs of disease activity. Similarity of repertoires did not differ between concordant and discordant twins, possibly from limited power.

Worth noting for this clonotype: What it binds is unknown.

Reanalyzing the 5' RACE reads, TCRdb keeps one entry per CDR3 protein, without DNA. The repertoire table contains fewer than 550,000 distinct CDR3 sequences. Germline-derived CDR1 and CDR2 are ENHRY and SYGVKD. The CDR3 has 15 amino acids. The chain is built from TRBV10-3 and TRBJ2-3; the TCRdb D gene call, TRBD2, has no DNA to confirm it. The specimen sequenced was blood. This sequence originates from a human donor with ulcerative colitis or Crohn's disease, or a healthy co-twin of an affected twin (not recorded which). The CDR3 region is CAISEVGLVSDTQYF.